A selection of T cell receptor beta chains follows, all from one sample in a study of blood T cell repertoires in COVID-19. Sequencing was performed with immunoSEQ multiplex PCR; in TCRdb, only in-frame clones are kept and a portion is missing. This sample has about 170,000 clones, with around 85% found just once. Material: peripheral blood. The receptors here all came from a man at least 80 years old with COVID-19, enrolled during active disease. Each CDR3 is given with its conserved first and last residue. The D gene is left open where the match is weak. Not every row has a clone size; where given, it reads once, few, many or a size class.

size | J | V | D | DNA | CDR3
- | TRBJ1-1 | TRBV7-8 | TRBD1 | TGTGCCAGCAGCGTGACAGGGCCCAGGAGAAACACTGAAGCTTTCTTT | CASSVTGPRRNTEAFF
once | TRBJ1-1 | TRBV12-2 | - | TGTGCAAGTCGCTTAGTAAGGGGCGCGCTCGGAATCACTGAAGCTTTCTTT | CASRLVRGALGITEAFF
once | TRBJ2-6 | TRBV19 | TRBD2 | TGTGCCAGTAGTATCGAGGTCGGGGGACTAGCGTGGGACTCTGGGGCCAACGTCCTGACTTTC | CASSIEVGGLAWDSGANVLTF
- | TRBJ2-7 | TRBV9 | TRBD1 | TGTGCCAGCAGCGTACGGACAGGGAGAGAGCAGTACTTC | CASSVRTGREQYF
- | TRBJ2-5 | TRBV5-1 | TRBD2 | TGCGCCAGCAGCTTGGCCTGGGGGGGACGTGAGACCCAGTACTTC | CASSLAWGGRETQYF
- | TRBJ1-5 | TRBV27 | - | TGTGCCAGCAGTTTAAAGGCTAGACGGAGCAATCAGCCCCAGCATTTT | CASSLKARRSNQPQHF
- | TRBJ1-4 | TRBV4-3 | TRBD1 | TGCGCCAGCAGCCAAGTGTGGGGGCGGACAGGGAGAGGCGATTTTTTGAATGAAAAACTGTTTTTT | CASSQVWGRTGRGDFLNEKLFF
- | TRBJ2-1 | TRBV18 | TRBD1 | TGTGCCAGCTCACCCGGAAGGGAGACAGGGGTCAATGAGCAGTTCTTC | CASSPGRETGVNEQFF
- | TRBJ2-5 | TRBV14 | TRBD1 | TGTGCCAGCAGCCCAGGGGGCGCGGAGACCCAGTACTTC | CASSPGGAETQYF
- | TRBJ2-1 | TRBV18 | - | TGTGCCAGCTCACCACCGAGGGACACCACCCTTTCCTACAATGAGCAGTTCTTC | CASSPPRDTTLSYNEQFF
- | TRBJ2-7 | TRBV11-2 | TRBD1 | TGTGCCAGCAGCCGTGGGACAGCCGCGGTCGAGCAGTACTTC | CASSRGTAAVEQYF
- | TRBJ2-4 | TRBV19 | TRBD2 | TGTGCCAGTAGTCCCGGGGTAGCGGGGGGGTTAGCCAAAAACATTCAGTACTTC | CASSPGVAGGLAKNIQYF
- | TRBJ2-3 | TRBV4-2 | TRBD2 | TGTGCCAGCAGCCAAGATCATGACACTAGCGCCTTCACAGATACGCAGTATTTT | CASSQDHDTSAFTDTQYF
- | TRBJ2-6 | TRBV28 | - | TGTGCCAGCAGTCCCTCCGGTTCTGGGGCCAACGTCCTGACTTTC | CASSPSGSGANVLTF
many | TRBJ2-5 | TRBV20-1 | - | TGCAGTGCTAGTGGGGAGACGACGTACTTC | CSASGETTYF
- | TRBJ1-5 | TRBV5-6 | TRBD1 | TGTGCCAGCAGCTTAACGATGGGACAGAGCAATCAGCCCCAGCATTTT | CASSLTMGQSNQPQHF
- | TRBJ2-1 | TRBV6-2/TRBV6-3 | TRBD2 | TGTGCCAGCAGCCGTTCGGGACTAGCGGGGAACAATGAGCAGTTCTTC | CASSRSGLAGNNEQFF
- | TRBJ1-2 | TRBV5-1 | - | TGCGCCAGCAGACCGATAGGGGGGGCTAACTATGGCTACACCTTC | CASRPIGGANYGYTF
few | TRBJ1-2 | TRBV18 | - | TGTGCCAGCCGGGGAGGCTACTATGGCTACACCTTC | CASRGGYYGYTF
- | TRBJ1-6 | TRBV7-9 | TRBD1 | TGTGCCAGCAGCCCAGCTGGGACAGGGCTTAATTCACCCCTCCACTTT | CASSPAGTGLNSPLHF
- | TRBJ1-2 | TRBV6-5 | - | TGTGCCAGCAGCGAGGGGGGAGGGCCGGGAGGCTACACCTTC | CASSEGGGPGGYTF
- | TRBJ1-2 | TRBV27 | - | TGTGCCAGCAACGGGGGGGCCGGCTACACCTTC | CASNGGAGYTF
- | TRBJ2-6 | TRBV5-8 | - | TGTGCCAGCAGCCTATTAAAGCGGGCCCCGACTCATGGGGCCAACGTCCTGACTTTC | CASSLLKRAPTHGANVLTF
- | TRBJ1-6 | TRBV5-1 | TRBD1 | TGCGCCAGCAGCGGGTCCGGGACAGGGGTTTCACCCCTCCACTTT | CASSGSGTGVSPLHF
- | TRBJ1-3 | TRBV5-1 | TRBD1 | TGCGCCAGCAGCTTGGGGACAGGACCAGGAAACACCATATATTTT | CASSLGTGPGNTIYF
- | TRBJ2-7 | TRBV5-1 | TRBD1 | TGCGCCAGCAGCGCAGGACAGGGTCGCTACGAGCAGTACTTC | CASSAGQGRYEQYF
- | TRBJ1-6 | TRBV3-1/TRBV3-2 | TRBD1 | TGTGCCAGCAGCCCCTCGACAGGGGGTTCACCCCTCCACTTT | CASSPSTGGSPLHF
- | TRBJ1-5 | TRBV2 | - | TGTGCCAGCAGGGCGGTAGGCTATAGCAATCAGCCCCAGCATTTT | CASRAVGYSNQPQHF
- | TRBJ2-2 | TRBV19 | - | TGTGCCACAACAGAAACAGTGAACACCGGGGAGCTGTTTTTT | CATTETVNTGELFF
few | TRBJ1-2 | TRBV12-3/TRBV12-4 | - | TGTGCCAGCAGTTTTAGCGACAGGGGCTACACCTTC | CASSFSDRGYTF
- | TRBJ1-1 | TRBV2 | - | TGTGCCAGCAGTGAACTCGGCCGGGGGGGGAACACTGAAGCTTTCTTT | CASSELGRGGNTEAFF
- | TRBJ1-2 | TRBV9 | - | TGTGCCAGCAGCCCCGGGACTCTGTCTGGCTACACCTTC | CASSPGTLSGYTF
- | TRBJ1-4 | TRBV27 | - | TGTGCCAGCCGACTTAGGATTAATGAAAAACTGTTTTTT | CASRLRINEKLFF
- | TRBJ1-2 | TRBV12-5 | TRBD1 | TGTGCTAGCGGACAGGGGAACTATGGCTACACCTTC | CASGQGNYGYTF
- | TRBJ1-6 | TRBV5-6 | TRBD1 | TGTGCCAGCAGCTACAGGGGTGTCTATAATTCACCCCTCCACTTT | CASSYRGVYNSPLHF
- | TRBJ2-5 | TRBV27 | - | TGTGCCAGCAGTCGACGAAACAGGGTCGGGGAGACCCAGTACTTC | CASSRRNRVGETQYF
- | TRBJ1-5 | TRBV10-3 | - | TGTGCCATCAGTGAGACTAGGGATCAGCCCCAGCATTTT | CAISETRDQPQHF
- | TRBJ2-2 | TRBV14 | - | TGTGCCAGCAGCCCCGGGGGGCGAACCGGGGAGCTGTTTTTT | CASSPGGRTGELFF
few | TRBJ2-6 | TRBV2 | TRBD1 | TGTGCCAGCAACCGGGACAGGGTGATGACTGGGGCCAACGTCCTGACTTTC | CASNRDRVMTGANVLTF
- | TRBJ2-7 | TRBV4-3 | - | TGCGCCAGCAGCCAAGATCTAGTAGTAACCTACGAGCAGTACTTC | CASSQDLVVTYEQYF
few | TRBJ1-1 | TRBV19 | - | TGTGCCACCTCGGAGGGTAGAAGGACTGAAGCTTTCTTT | CATSEGRRTEAFF
- | TRBJ2-2 | TRBV7-2 | - | TGTGCCAGCAGCGTAGACAGGAAGGTTTCCGGGGAGCTGTTTTTT | CASSVDRKVSGELFF
- | TRBJ1-2 | TRBV6-6 | - | TGTGCCACCACGGGTTTTAACTATGGCTACACCTTC | CATTGFNYGYTF
- | TRBJ1-5 | TRBV3-1/TRBV3-2 | - | TGTGCCAGCAGCCAGGAAAGGGGGCAGCCCCAGCATTTT | CASSQERGQPQHF
- | TRBJ2-5 | TRBV3-1/TRBV3-2 | TRBD2 | TGTGCCAGCAGCCAAAGGGGAGGGCGACAAGAGACCCAGTACTTC | CASSQRGGRQETQYF
- | TRBJ2-1 | TRBV7-9 | - | TGTGCCAGCAGCCCCCGGGGGAGCTCCTACAATGAGCAGTTCTTC | CASSPRGSSYNEQFF
- | TRBJ1-1 | TRBV9 | - | TGTGCCAGCAGCGTAGGCAGGCGGAACACTGAAGCTTTCTTT | CASSVGRRNTEAFF
- | TRBJ2-2 | TRBV7-9 | TRBD1 | TGTGCCAGCAGCCTAGGACAGGGGGACACCGGGGAGCTGTTTTTT | CASSLGQGDTGELFF
- | TRBJ2-7 | TRBV5-1 | - | TGCGCCAGCAGCTTGACTTCCTACGAGCAGTACTTC | CASSLTSYEQYF
- | TRBJ2-2 | TRBV19 | TRBD2 | TGTGCCAGTAGTATAGATCTATGGGGACTAGCGGGGGGCGCCGGGGAGCTGTTTTTT | CASSIDLWGLAGGAGELFF
- | TRBJ2-7 | TRBV5-5 | TRBD1 | TGTGCCAGCAGCTTGGTGGGACAGGGGGCGTACGAGCAGTACTTC | CASSLVGQGAYEQYF
- | TRBJ2-7 | TRBV15 | TRBD2 | TGTGCCACCAGCAAAGCGGGGGTAAACGAGCAGTACTTC | CATSKAGVNEQYF